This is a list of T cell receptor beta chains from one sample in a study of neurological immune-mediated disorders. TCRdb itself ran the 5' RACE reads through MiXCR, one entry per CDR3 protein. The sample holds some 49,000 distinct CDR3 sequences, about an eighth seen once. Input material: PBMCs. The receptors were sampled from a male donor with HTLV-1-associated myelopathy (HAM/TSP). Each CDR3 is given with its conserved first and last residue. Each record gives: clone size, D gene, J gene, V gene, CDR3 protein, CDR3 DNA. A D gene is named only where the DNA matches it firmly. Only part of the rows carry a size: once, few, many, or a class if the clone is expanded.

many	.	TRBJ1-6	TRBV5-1	CASSVGISPLHF	TGCGCCAGCAGCGTGGGGATATCACCCCTCCACTTT
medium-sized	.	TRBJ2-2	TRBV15	CATSRALDRAELFF	TGTGCCACCAGCAGGGCCCTCGACAGAGCGGAGCTGTTTTTT
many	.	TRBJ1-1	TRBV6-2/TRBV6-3	CASSYRRFTEAFF	TGTGCCAGCAGTTACAGGAGATTCACTGAAGCTTTCTTT
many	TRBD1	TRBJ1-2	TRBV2	CASSLQGALNYGYTF	TGTGCCAGCAGTTTACAGGGGGCGCTTAACTATGGCTACACCTTC
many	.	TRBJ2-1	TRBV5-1	CASSPSIGEQFF	TGCGCCAGCAGCCCGTCCATAGGTGAGCAGTTCTTC
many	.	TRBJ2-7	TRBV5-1	CASSLMRDEQYF	TGCGCCAGCAGCTTAATGAGGGACGAGCAGTACTTC
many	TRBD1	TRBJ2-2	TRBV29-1	CSVEGQGMPGELFF	TGCAGCGTTGAGGGACAGGGAATGCCCGGGGAGCTGTTTTTT
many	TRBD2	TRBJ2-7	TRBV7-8	CASSLARGTQAGQYF	TGTGCCAGCAGCTTAGCGCGGGGGACCCAAGCCGGGCAGTACTTC
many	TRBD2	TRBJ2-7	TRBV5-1	CASIPGLAAGEQYF	TGCGCCAGCATCCCGGGACTAGCGGCGGGAGAGCAGTACTTC
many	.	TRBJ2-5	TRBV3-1	CASSLGAETQYF	TGTGCCAGCAGCCTAGGGGCAGAGACCCAGTACTTC
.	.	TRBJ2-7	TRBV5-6	CASSPQTPPYEQYF	TGTGCCAGCAGCCCTCAAACTCCCCCCTACGAGCAGTACTTC
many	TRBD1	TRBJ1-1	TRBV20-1	CSAWGQNEAFF	TGCAGTGCTTGGGGACAGAATGAAGCTTTCTTT
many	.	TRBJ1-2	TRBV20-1	CSALRDGANYGYTF	TGCAGTGCTCTCAGGGACGGAGCTAACTATGGCTACACCTTC
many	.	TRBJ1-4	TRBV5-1	CASSLWQGNNEKLFF	TGCGCCAGCAGCTTGTGGCAGGGTAATAATGAAAAACTGTTTTTT
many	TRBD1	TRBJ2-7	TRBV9	CASSVGTGGTYEQYF	TGTGCCAGCAGCGTAGGAACAGGGGGCACCTACGAGCAGTACTTC
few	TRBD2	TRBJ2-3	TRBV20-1	CSARGLAGGTDTQYF	TGCAGTGCTAGAGGGCTAGCGGGGGGGACAGATACGCAGTATTTT
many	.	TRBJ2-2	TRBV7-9	CASSLGDGYTGELFF	TGTGCCAGCAGCTTAGGGGACGGATACACCGGGGAGCTGTTTTTT
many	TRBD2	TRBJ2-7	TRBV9	CASSVDLAGGTMDEQYF	TGTGCCAGCAGCGTAGACTTAGCGGGGGGAACGATGGACGAGCAGTACTTC
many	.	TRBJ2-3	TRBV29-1	CSVDGLTDTQYF	TGCAGCGTTGATGGCCTAACAGATACGCAGTATTTT
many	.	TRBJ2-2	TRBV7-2	CASSFGLRGGELFF	TGTGCCAGCAGCTTCGGACTTCGGGGCGGGGAGCTGTTTTTT
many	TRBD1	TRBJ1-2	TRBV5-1	CASSVDRDYGYTF	TGCGCCAGCAGCGTCGACAGGGACTATGGCTACACCTTC
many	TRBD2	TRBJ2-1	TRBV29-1	CSVTSGGLNEQFF	TGCAGCGTCACTAGCGGGGGACTCAATGAGCAGTTCTTC
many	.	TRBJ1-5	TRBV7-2	CASSLAKGIGNQPQHF	TGTGCCAGCAGCTTGGCGAAGGGGATCGGCAATCAGCCCCAGCATTTT
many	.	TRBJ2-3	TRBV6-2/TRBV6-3	CASSHQQGTDTQYF	TGTGCCAGCAGTCACCAACAGGGTACAGATACGCAGTATTTT
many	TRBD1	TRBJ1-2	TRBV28	CASSLGTGIGYTF	TGTGCCAGCAGTCTCGGGACAGGGATTGGCTACACCTTC
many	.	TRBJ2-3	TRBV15	CATSRARRDTDTQYF	TGTGCCACCAGCAGAGCTCGGCGGGACACAGATACGCAGTATTTT
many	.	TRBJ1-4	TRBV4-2	CASSHPKGRQGSEKLFF	TGTGCCAGCAGCCACCCCAAGGGCCGGCAGGGGAGTGAAAAACTGTTTTTT
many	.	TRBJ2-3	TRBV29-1	CSVIFGDTQYF	TGCAGCGTTATCTTTGGAGATACGCAGTATTTT
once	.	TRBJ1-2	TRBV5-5	CASSLRGVYGYTF	TGTGCCAGCAGCTTGCGAGGAGTCTATGGCTACACCTTC
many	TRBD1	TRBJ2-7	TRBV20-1	CSAGQGASYEQYF	TGCAGTGCGGGACAGGGGGCATCCTACGAGCAGTACTTC
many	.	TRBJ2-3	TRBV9	CASSVEGISTDTQYF	TGTGCCAGCAGCGTAGAGGGCATTAGCACAGATACGCAGTATTTT